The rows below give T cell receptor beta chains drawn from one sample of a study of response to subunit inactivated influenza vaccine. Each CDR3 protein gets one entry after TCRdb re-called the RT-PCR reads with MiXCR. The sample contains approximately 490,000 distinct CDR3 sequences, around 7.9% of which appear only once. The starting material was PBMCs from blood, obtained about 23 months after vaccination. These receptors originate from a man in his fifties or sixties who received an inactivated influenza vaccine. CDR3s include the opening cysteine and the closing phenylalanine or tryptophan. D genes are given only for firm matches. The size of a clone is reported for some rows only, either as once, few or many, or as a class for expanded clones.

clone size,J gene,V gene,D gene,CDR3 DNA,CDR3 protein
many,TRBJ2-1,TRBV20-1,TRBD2,TGCAGTGCAACCGGGACTAGCGGGATCTACAATGAGCAGTTCTTC,CSATGTSGIYNEQFF
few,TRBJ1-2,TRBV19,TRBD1,TGTGCCAGTAGTATTGGACAGGGAGCGAAATATGGCTACACCTTC,CASSIGQGAKYGYTF
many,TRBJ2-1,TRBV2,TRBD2,TGTGCCAGCAGTGAAGCGGGGGGAGGGACCGCGGCGGATGAGCAGTTCTTC,CASSEAGGGTAADEQFF
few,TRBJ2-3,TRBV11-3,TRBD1,TGTGCCAGCAGCTTAGGTTTAGGGGGCGTGAATACGCAGTATTTT,CASSLGLGGVNTQYF
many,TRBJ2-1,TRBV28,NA,TGTGCCAGCAGCTTTAGCAGGCCCAAGAATGAGCAGTTCTTC,CASSFSRPKNEQFF
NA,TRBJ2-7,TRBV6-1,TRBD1,TGTGCCAGCAGAAATTCCGGGACAGGGGCCTACGAGCAGTACTTC,CASRNSGTGAYEQYF
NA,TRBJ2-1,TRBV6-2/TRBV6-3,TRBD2,TGTGCCAGCAGTTCCGGGGGGTCTCCCTTCGATGAGCAGTTCTTC,CASSSGGSPFDEQFF
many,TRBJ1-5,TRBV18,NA,TGTGCCAGCAGCCCTGGGGTCAATCAGCCCCAGCATTTT,CASSPGVNQPQHF
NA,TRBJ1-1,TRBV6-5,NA,TGTGCCAGCAGTTACAAAATGAACACTGAAGCTTTCTTT,CASSYKMNTEAFF
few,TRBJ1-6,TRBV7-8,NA,TGTGCCAGCAGCTCCTTGGTTTTGGATAATTCACCCCTCCACTTT,CASSSLVLDNSPLHF
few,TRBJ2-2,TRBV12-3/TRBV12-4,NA,TGTGCCAGCAGTTTAGGAGCTATCGGGGAGCTGTTTTTT,CASSLGAIGELFF
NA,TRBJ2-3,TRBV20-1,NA,TGCAGTGCTAGAGATTTCGGACGTACCAGCACAGATACGCAGTATTTT,CSARDFGRTSTDTQYF
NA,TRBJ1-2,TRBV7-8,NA,TGTGCCAGCAGCCGGGGGGCTGCTGGCTATGGCTACACCTTC,CASSRGAAGYGYTF